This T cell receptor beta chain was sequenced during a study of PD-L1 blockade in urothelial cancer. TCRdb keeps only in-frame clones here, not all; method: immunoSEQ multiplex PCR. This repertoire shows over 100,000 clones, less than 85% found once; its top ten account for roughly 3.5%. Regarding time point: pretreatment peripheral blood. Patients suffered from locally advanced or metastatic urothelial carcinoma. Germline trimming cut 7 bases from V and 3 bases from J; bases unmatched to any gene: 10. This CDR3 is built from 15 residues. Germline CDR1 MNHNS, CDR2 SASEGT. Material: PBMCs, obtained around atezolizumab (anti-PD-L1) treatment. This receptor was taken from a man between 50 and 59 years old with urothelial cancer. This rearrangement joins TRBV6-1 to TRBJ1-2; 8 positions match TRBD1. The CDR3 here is CASTPGGAEDYGYTF. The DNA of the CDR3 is TGTGCCAGCACTCCAGGGGGCGCGGAAGACTATGGCTACACCTTC.